This T cell receptor (beta chain) is from a study of T cell repertoires in cytomegalovirus infection. Study in general: Public TCR beta signatures provided an indication of both CMV infection and a matching HLA type. Whole-study findings and limits: Totalled public TCR beta family frequency picked out people who carried CMV plus the relevant HLA. In two of eight donors, the top clonotype was HLA-C-restricted CMV-specific.

TCRdb processed the reads anew with MiXCR; each CDR3 protein has one entry. Among about 530,000 distinct CDR3 sequences listed, about a quarter were seen once. This clonotype appeared a few times. Its antigen remains unknown. The V gene end was trimmed by 0 bases and the J gene end by 1 base; junction bases not matched to a gene: 4. The germline gives CDR1 SGHTS, CDR2 YDEGEE. The CDR3 totals 16 residues. The source is a human donor in good health (CMV status not recorded). Some clones in this sample may be carry-over from other donors' samples. This chain joins TRBV5-8 and TRBJ2-3; 8 bases line up with TRBD2. The sequencing sample was made of PBMCs. Written as DNA, the CDR3 is TGTGCCAGCAGCTTGGTTAGCGGGATGGGCACAGATACGCAGTATTTT. Protein sequence: CASSLVSGMGTDTQYF.